This T cell receptor (beta chain) derives from a study of blood T cell repertoires in COVID-19. Study-wide context: T cells, B-cell-depleted T cells, or PBMCs supplied cDNA or gDNA.

This table comes from immunoSEQ multiplex PCR, and its TCRdb copy is limited to in-frame clones, with some not included. The table lists just over 150,000 clones, roughly 90% of them singletons, with about 5.3% in the top ten. The Seattle site enrolled patients during active infection and followed them longitudinally. The V gene's germline CDR1 is KGHDR and CDR2 SFDVKD. The length of the CDR3 is 14 residues. V lost 9 bases to trimming and J lost 2 bases, with 14 bases between them. The chain employs TRBV24-1 and TRBJ2-3; tentative D call: TRBD2 (6 bases). The sample comprised peripheral blood. The sequence derives from a man in his thirties or forties with COVID-19, enrolled during active disease. CDR3 nucleotides: TGTGCCACCTCTGGGAGGATACACACAGATACGCAGTATTTT. Translating gives CATSGRIHTDTQYF.